The entry below gives a single T cell receptor beta chain sequence along with its context. Its antigen is currently unknown. This entry comes from a study of T cells expressing NK-cell markers. Study-wide results and caveats: These clonotypes additionally ranked first within the CD3+CD56-NKG2C+ fraction of a handful of donors.

The CDR3 spans 17 residues. From germline, CDR1 is DFQATT and CDR2 SNEGSKA (reference sequence). 5'RACE template switching built TCR beta cDNA with unique molecular identifiers. After re-calling the 5' RACE reads, TCRdb lists one entry per CDR3 protein, DNA absent. The clone table shows a few hundred thousand distinct CDR3 sequences, with the ten largest holding about 1.5%. V usage is TRBV20-1 and J usage is TRBJ2-3; checking the TCRdb D call of TRBD2 is not possible without DNA. This sequence was found in a woman aged 50 to 60 in good health. Sequencing used blood T cells: a sorted CD56 or NKG2C T cell subset, CD4+ or CD8+ T cells, or bulk PBMC T cells (not recorded which). CDR3 loop: CSASAVESSGTTDTQYF.